Here is one TCR beta chain with its context. The CDR3 runs to 16 residues. Trimming left V 5 bases short and J 2 bases short, with 18 bases between. Germline loops: CDR1 SEHNR, CDR2 FQNEAQ (reference sequence). This sample was taken from a study of T cell changes during pregnancy in multiple sclerosis. Only in-frame clones appear in the TCRdb table, and some are missing; sequencing was by immunoSEQ multiplex PCR. The table has 85,000 to 90,000 clones, approximately 93% seen once. This TCR came from a female donor in good health, enrolled as a control in a pregnancy study. The starting material was peripheral blood, obtained after pregnancy. V and J are TRBV7-9 and TRBJ1-2; the D is unclear. This CDR3 is CASSPSRGWENYGYTF. The CDR3 DNA sequence: TGTGCCAGCAGCCCTTCGCGAGGGTGGGAGAACTATGGCTACACCTTC.